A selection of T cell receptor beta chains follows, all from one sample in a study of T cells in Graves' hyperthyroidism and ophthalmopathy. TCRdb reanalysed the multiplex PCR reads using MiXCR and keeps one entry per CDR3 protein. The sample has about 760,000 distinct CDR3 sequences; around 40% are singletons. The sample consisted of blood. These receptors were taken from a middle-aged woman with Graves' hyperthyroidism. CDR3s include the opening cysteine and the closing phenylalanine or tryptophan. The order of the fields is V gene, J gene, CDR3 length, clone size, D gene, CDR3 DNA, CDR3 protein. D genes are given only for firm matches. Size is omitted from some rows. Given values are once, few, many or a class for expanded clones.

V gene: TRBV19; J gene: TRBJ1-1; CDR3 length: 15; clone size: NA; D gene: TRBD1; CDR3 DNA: TGTGCCAGTATTCGGACAGGGGGCTCGAACACTGAAGCTTTCTTT; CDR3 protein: CASIRTGGSNTEAFF
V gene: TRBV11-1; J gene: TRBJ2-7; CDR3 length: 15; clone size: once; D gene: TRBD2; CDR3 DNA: TGTGCCAGCAGCTTATTCCCGGGGGGAGTTCACGAGCAGTACTTC; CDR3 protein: CASSLFPGGVHEQYF
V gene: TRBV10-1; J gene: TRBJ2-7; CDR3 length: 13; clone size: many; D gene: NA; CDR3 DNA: TGCGCCAGCAGTGAAGGACCGAGGTACGAGCAGTACTTC; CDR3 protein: CASSEGPRYEQYF
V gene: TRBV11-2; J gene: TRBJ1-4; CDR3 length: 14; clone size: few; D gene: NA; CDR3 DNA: TGTGCCAGCAGCCACGACAGATTTAATGAAAAACTGTTTTTT; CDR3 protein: CASSHDRFNEKLFF
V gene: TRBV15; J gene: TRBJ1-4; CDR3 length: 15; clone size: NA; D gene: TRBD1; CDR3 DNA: TGTGCCACCAGCAGAGAAGGGACAGGGAACGAAAAACTGTTTTTT; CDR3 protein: CATSREGTGNEKLFF
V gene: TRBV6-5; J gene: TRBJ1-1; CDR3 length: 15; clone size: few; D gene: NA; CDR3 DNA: TGTGCCAGCAGTTACTCGATAGCGATGAACACTGAAGCTTTCTTT; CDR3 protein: CASSYSIAMNTEAFF
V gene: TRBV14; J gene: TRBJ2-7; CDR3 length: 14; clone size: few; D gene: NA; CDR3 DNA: TGTGCCAGCAGCCAATCGGCCCTCTCCTACGAGCAGTACTTC; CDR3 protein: CASSQSALSYEQYF
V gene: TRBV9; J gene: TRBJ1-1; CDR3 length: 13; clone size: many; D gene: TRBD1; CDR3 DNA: TGTGCCAGCAGCGGGGACAGGGTGACTGAAGCTTTCTTT; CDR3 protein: CASSGDRVTEAFF
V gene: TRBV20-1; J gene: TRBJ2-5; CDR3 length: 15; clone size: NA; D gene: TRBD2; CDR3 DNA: TGCAGTGCTATGGGGCTAGCGGGGGGAAGCGAGACCCAGTACTTC; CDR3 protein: CSAMGLAGGSETQYF
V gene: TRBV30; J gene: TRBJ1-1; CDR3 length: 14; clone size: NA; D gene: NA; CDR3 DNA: TGTGCCTGGAGTGCGGGACTCGCGAACACTGAAGCTTTCTTT; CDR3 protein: CAWSAGLANTEAFF
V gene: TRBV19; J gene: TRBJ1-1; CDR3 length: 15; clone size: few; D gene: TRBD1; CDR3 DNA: TGTGCCAGTAGGGGGACAGGGGGATGGGGGACTGAAGCTTTCTTT; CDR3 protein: CASRGTGGWGTEAFF
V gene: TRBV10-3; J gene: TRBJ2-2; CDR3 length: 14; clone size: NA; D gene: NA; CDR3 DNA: TGTGCCAGCAGTTTATCCCGCTACACCGGGGAGCTGTTTTTT; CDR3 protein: CASSLSRYTGELFF
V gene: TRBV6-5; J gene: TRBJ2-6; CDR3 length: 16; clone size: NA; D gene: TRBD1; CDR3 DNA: TGTGCCAGCAGTGGGACAGGGGGTTCTGGGGCCAACGTCCTGACTTTC; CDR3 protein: CASSGTGGSGANVLTF
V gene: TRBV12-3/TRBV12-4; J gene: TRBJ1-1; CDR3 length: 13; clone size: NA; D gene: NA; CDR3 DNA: TGTGCCAGCAGCCCAAGACTACAGTTTGAAGCTTTCTTT; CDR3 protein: CASSPRLQFEAFF
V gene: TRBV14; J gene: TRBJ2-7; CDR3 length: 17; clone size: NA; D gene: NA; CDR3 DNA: TGTGCCAGCAGGCACGAAGTAGGGGCCTTCTATGGCTACGAGCAGTACTTC; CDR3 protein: CASRHEVGAFYGYEQYF
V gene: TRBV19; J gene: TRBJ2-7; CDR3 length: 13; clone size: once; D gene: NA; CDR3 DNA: TGTGCCAGTAGTATAGACGAGGGGAACGAGCAGTACTTC; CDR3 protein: CASSIDEGNEQYF
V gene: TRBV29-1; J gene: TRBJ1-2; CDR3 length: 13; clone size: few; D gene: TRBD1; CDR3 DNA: TGCAGCGCCCGACAGGGGCAGGGGTATGGCTACACCTTC; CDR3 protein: CSARQGQGYGYTF
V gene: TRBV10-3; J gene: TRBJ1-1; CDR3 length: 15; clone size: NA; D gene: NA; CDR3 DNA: TGTGCCATCAGGGTTACACAGGGCATGAACACTGAAGCTTTCTTT; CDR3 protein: CAIRVTQGMNTEAFF
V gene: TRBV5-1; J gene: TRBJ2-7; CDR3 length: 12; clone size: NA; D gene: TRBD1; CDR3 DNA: TGCGCCAGCGGTCAGGGGGTCTACGAGCAGTACTTC; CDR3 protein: CASGQGVYEQYF
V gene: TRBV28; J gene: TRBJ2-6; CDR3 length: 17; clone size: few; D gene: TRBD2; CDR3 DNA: TGTGCCAGCAGTCCCCCGGGGAGGGTAAAAGTGGCCAACGTCCTGACTTTC; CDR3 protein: CASSPPGRVKVANVLTF
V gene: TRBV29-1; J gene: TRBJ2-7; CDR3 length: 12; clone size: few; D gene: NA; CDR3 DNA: TGCAGCGTTGTCGGGACAAACTACGAGCAGTACTTC; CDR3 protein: CSVVGTNYEQYF
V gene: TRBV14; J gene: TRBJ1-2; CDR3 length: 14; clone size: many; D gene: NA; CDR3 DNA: TGTGCCAGCAGCCTCGGAGTCTGGGGGCATGGCTACACCTTC; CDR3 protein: CASSLGVWGHGYTF
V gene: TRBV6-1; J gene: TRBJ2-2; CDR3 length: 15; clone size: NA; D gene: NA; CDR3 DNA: TGTGCCAGCAGTTACGGGCAGGTTAACACCGGGGAGCTGTTTTTT; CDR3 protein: CASSYGQVNTGELFF
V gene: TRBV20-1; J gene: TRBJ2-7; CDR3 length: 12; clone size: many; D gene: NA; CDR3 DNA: TGCAGTGCTGTGAGTAGCTCCTACGAGCAGTACTTC; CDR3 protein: CSAVSSSYEQYF
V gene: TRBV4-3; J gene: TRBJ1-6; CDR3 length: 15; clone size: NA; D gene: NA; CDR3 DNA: TGCGCCAGCAGCCAAGGACAGACAGATAATTCACCCCTCCACTTT; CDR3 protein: CASSQGQTDNSPLHF
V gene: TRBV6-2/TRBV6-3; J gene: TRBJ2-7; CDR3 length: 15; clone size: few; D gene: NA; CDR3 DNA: TGTGCCAGCAGTTACTCGTGGCAGGGGCTCTACGAGCAGTACTTC; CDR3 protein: CASSYSWQGLYEQYF
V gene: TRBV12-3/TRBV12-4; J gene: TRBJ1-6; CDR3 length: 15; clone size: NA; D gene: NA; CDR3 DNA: TGTGCCAGCAGCCTCAGGGGCTCCTATAATTCACCCCTCCACTTT; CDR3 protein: CASSLRGSYNSPLHF
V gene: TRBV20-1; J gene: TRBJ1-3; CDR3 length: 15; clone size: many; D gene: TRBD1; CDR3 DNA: TGCAGTGCTGGGGACAGACAGGGTTCTGGAAACACCATATATTTT; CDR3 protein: CSAGDRQGSGNTIYF
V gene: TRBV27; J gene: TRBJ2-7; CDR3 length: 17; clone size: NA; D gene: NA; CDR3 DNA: TGTGCCAGCCGCCATGCTACCGTCGGGGTACCCTACTACGAGCAGTACTTC; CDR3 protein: CASRHATVGVPYYEQYF
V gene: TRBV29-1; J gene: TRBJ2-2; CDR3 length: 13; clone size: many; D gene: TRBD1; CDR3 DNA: TGCAGCGCCCTCCAGGGGGCCGGCGGGGAGCTGTTTTTT; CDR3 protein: CSALQGAGGELFF
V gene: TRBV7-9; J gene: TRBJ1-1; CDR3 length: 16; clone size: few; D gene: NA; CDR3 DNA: TGTGCCAGCAGCCTAAGCGCGGGGGCCACGAACACTGAAGCTTTCTTT; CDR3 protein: CASSLSAGATNTEAFF
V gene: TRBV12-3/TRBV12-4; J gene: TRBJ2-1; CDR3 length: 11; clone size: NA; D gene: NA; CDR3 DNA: TGTGCCAGCATGGTGGCCAATGAGCAGTTCTTC; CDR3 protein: CASMVANEQFF
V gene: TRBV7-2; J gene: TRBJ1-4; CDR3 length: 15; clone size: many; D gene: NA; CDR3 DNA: TGTGCCAGCAGCTTAGTCTTCAGTCTTGGTGAAAAACTGTTTTTT; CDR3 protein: CASSLVFSLGEKLFF
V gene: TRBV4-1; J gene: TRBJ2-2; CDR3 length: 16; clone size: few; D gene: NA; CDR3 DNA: TGCGCCAGCAGCCAAGAGGGCAGGGCGGACACCGGGGAGCTGTTTTTT; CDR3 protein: CASSQEGRADTGELFF
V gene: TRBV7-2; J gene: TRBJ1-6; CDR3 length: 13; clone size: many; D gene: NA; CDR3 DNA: TGTGCCAGCAGCCAAGGACTAGATTCACCCCTCCACTTT; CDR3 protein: CASSQGLDSPLHF
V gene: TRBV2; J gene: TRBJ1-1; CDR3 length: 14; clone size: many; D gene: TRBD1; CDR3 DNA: TGTGCCAGCACTCGGACAGGGAGGAACACTGAAGCTTTCTTT; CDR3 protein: CASTRTGRNTEAFF
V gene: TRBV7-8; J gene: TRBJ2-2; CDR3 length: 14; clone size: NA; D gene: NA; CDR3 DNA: TGTGCCAGCAGCTTGAGTAGATCGAGCGGGGAGCTGTTTTTT; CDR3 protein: CASSLSRSSGELFF
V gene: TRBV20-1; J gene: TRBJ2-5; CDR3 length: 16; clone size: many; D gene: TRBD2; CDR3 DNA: TGCAGTGCTCAAAATCCCGTGACTAGCGGCGGGGAGACCCAGTACTTC; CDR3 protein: CSAQNPVTSGGETQYF
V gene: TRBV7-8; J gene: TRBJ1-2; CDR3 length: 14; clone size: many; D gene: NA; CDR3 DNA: TGTGCCAGCAGCTTAGGCGTCTCTAACTATGGCTACACCTTC; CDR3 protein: CASSLGVSNYGYTF
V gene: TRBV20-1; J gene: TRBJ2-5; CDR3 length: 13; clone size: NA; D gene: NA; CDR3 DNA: TGCAGTGCTAGAAGCCCCAAGGGAGAGACCCAGTACTTC; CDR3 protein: CSARSPKGETQYF
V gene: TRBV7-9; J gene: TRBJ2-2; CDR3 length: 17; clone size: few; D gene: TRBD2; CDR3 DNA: TGTGCCAGCAGCTTAGCCTTCCAGCGGGGATACACCGGGGAGCTGTTTTTT; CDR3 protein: CASSLAFQRGYTGELFF
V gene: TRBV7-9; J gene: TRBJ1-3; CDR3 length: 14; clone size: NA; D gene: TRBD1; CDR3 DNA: TGTGCCAGCAGCCGGGACAGCTCTGGAAACACCATATATTTT; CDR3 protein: CASSRDSSGNTIYF
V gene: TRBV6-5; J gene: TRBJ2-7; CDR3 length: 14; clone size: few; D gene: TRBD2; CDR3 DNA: TGTGCCAGCAGTACCGAGCGGGGGAACTACGAGCAGTACTTC; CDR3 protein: CASSTERGNYEQYF
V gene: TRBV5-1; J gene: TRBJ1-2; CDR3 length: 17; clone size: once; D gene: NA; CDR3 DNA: TGCGCCAGCAGCTTGAGGTCCCTGTCGGTCGGTAGCTATGGCTACACCTTC; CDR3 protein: CASSLRSLSVGSYGYTF
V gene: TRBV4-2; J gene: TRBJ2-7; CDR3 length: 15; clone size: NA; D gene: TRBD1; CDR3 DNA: TGTGCCAGCAGCCAAGAACAGGGGCCCTTCTACGAGCAGTACTTC; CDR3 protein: CASSQEQGPFYEQYF
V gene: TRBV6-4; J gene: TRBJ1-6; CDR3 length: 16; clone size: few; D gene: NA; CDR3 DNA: TGTGCCAGCACTCATCAATACCGGGAGATTAATTCACCCCTCCACTTT; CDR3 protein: CASTHQYREINSPLHF
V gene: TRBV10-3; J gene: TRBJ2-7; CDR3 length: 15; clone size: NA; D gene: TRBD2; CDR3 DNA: TGTGCCATCAGTGAAGGGACTAGCAGCGCCGGGGAGCAGTACTTC; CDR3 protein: CAISEGTSSAGEQYF
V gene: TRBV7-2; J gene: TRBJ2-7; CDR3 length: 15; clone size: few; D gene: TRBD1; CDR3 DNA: TGTGCCAGCAGCCCACGGGACAGGGCCAACTACGAGCAGTACTTC; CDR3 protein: CASSPRDRANYEQYF
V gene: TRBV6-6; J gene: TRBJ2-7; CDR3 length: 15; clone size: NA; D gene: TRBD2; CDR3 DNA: TGTGCCAGCAGTCCCCAAGGGCGGGAGGGCTACGAGCAGTACTTC; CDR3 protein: CASSPQGREGYEQYF
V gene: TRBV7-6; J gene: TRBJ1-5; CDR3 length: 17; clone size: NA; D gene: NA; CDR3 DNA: TGTGCCAGCAGCCCGTCGGAGGGGGTCTATAGCAATCAGCCCCAGCATTTT; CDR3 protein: CASSPSEGVYSNQPQHF
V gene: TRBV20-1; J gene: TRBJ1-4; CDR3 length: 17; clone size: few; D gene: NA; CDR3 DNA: TGCAGTGCTAGTTCTCGGAAATCATTGTCAACTAATGAAAAACTGTTTTTT; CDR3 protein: CSASSRKSLSTNEKLFF
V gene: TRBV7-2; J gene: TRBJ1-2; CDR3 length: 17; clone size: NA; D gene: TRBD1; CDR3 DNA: TGTGCCAGCAGTTTCGGTAGGGGGACAGGGGGACGAAATGGCTACACCTTC; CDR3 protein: CASSFGRGTGGRNGYTF
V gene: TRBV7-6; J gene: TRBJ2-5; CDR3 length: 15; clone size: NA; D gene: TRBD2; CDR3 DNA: TGTGCCAGCACCGGTTCCGGGGGGACGAGAGAGACCCAGTACTTC; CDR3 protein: CASTGSGGTRETQYF
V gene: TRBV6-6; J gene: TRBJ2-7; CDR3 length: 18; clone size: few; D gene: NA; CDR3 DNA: TGTGCCAGCAGTTACTCGTTGGCCGGTCCCCGAGGGCTCTACGAGCAGTACTTC; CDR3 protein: CASSYSLAGPRGLYEQYF
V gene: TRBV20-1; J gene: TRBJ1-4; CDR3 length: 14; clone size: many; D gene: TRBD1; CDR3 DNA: TGCAGTTCCATGGGGACAGGGCAAGGTGAAAAACTGTTTTTT; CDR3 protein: CSSMGTGQGEKLFF
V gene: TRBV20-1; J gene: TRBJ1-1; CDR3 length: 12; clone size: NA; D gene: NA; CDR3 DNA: TGCAGTGCTAGGGGGCTTCGAGCTGAAGCTTTCTTT; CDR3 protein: CSARGLRAEAFF
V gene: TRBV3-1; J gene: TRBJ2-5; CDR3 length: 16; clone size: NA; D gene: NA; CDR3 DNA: TGTGCCAGCAGCCTTAAGAGGGCAGGGGCGAAGGAGACCCAGTACTTC; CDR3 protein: CASSLKRAGAKETQYF
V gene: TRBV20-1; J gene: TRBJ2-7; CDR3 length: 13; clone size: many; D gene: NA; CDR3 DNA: TGCAGTGCTAGGGTAGGACCCAGCTACGAGCAGTACTTC; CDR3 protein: CSARVGPSYEQYF
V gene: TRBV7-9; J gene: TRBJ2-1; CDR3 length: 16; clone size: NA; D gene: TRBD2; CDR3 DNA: TGTGCCAGCAGCTTAGCTCTGGGGACTAGGGCCAATGAGCAGTTCTTC; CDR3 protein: CASSLALGTRANEQFF
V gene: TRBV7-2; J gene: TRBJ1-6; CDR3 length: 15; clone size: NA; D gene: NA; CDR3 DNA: TGTGCCAGCAGCGGGGGGACCCCCTCTAATTCACCCCTCCACTTT; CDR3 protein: CASSGGTPSNSPLHF